One sample yielded the 5 T cell receptor beta chains listed below, sequenced in a study of blood T cell repertoires in COVID-19. Only in-frame clones appear in the TCRdb table, and some are missing; sequencing was by immunoSEQ multiplex PCR. Of 130,000 or so clones detected, around nine tenths appear once; the ten largest clones hold approximately 2%. Specimen: peripheral blood. The receptors stem from a woman aged 45-65 years with acute or convalescent COVID-19.

This clone was recorded only once. The chain has TRBV19 and TRBJ1-5, with 7 bases that match TRBD1. This CDR3 has 15 residues. Germline CDR1 and CDR2: LNHDA and SQIVND (reference sequence). Losses at the gene ends were 6 bases for V and 1 base for J; bases not matched to a gene: 6. The DNA of the CDR3 is TGTGCCAGTAGCCCGGACAGGCGGAGCAATCAGCCCCAGCATTTT. Translating it yields CASSPDRRSNQPQHF.

V gene TRBV9 combines with J gene TRBJ1-1; the D gene is possibly TRBD1 (6 bases). Between the trimmed V and J ends, which lost 6 bases and 4 bases, there was a span of 19 bases. The CDR3 runs to 15 residues. Germline CDR1 and CDR2: SGDLS and YYNGEE. In nucleotides, the CDR3 is TGTGCCAGCACCTACGGACAGTCCCTCTCCACTGAAGCTTTCTTT. It translates to CASTYGQSLSTEAFF.

V is TRBV24-1 and J is TRBJ2-5; TRBD1 matches 10 bases. CDR3 length: 15 residues. CDR1 and CDR2 (germline): KGHDR, SFDVKD. Trimming cost V 3 bases and J 5 bases; bases outside gene matches: 5. In nucleotides, the CDR3 is TGTGCCACCAGTGATCTGACAGGGGGCAAGGAGACCCAGTACTTC. Translation: CATSDLTGGKETQYF.

The rearrangement uses TRBV11-3 and TRBJ1-1; D is uncertain. Trimming left V 1 base short and J 3 bases short, with 6 bases between. CDR1 SGHNT and CDR2 YENEEA come from the germline V gene. The CDR3 totals 13 residues. CDR3 protein: CASSLVRDTEAFF. The DNA for the CDR3 is TGTGCCAGCAGCTTAGTCCGCGACACTGAAGCTTTCTTT.

This sequence joins TRBV5-1 and TRBJ2-7, with D perhaps matching TRBD2 (6 bases). The ends were cut back, 4 bases at V and 6 bases at J, with 23 bases in the middle. The CDR3 length is 16 residues. Germline V gives CDR1 SGHRS, CDR2 YFSETQ. DNA of the CDR3: TGCGCCAGCAGCCCTCCGACGAGCGGAGGGGTAAGCGAGCAGTACTTC. It specifies CASSPPTSGGVSEQYF.